Listed below are T cell receptor beta chains from one sample, sequenced in a study of blood T cells in healthy people across ages. TCRdb independently ran MiXCR on the 5' RACE reads; one entry per CDR3 protein. The data show 600,000 or so distinct CDR3 sequences, under 30% seen once. Sequencing was performed on blood. These TCRs come from a woman of 80 years or more in good health. CDR3s include the opening cysteine and the closing phenylalanine or tryptophan. A D gene is named only where the DNA matches it firmly. Part of the rows lack a size; the others show once, few, many or a class for expanded clones.

V: TRBV20-1; D: TRBD1; J: TRBJ2-1; size: many; CDR3: CSARGQGQALRTNEQFF; DNA: TGCAGTGCTAGAGGACAGGGGCAGGCATTGAGGACCAATGAGCAGTTCTTC
V: TRBV9; D: -; J: TRBJ2-1; size: many; CDR3: CASSTVGEQFF; DNA: TGTGCCAGCAGCACGGTTGGTGAGCAGTTCTTC
V: TRBV28; D: -; J: TRBJ1-5; size: few; CDR3: CASSPDAGGGPPGNQPQHF; DNA: TGTGCCAGCAGTCCAGACGCCGGGGGGGGACCCCCGGGGAATCAGCCCCAGCATTTT
V: TRBV6-6; D: -; J: TRBJ2-1; size: many; CDR3: CASSYSTDEQFF; DNA: TGTGCCAGCAGTTACTCGACGGATGAGCAGTTCTTC
V: TRBV5-1; D: -; J: TRBJ1-1; size: few; CDR3: CASSFNPGTRTEAFF; DNA: TGCGCCAGCAGCTTCAACCCCGGGACGAGGACTGAAGCTTTCTTT
V: TRBV9; D: TRBD2; J: TRBJ2-1; size: many; CDR3: CASSAGGLAGGHFEQFF; DNA: TGTGCCAGCAGTGCGGGGGGCTTGGCGGGGGGGCATTTTGAGCAGTTCTTC
V: TRBV20-1; D: TRBD1; J: TRBJ2-7; size: -; CDR3: CSASPGTGVYEQYF; DNA: TGCAGTGCTTCCCCCGGGACAGGGGTATACGAGCAGTACTTC
V: TRBV7-9; D: -; J: TRBJ2-3; size: many; CDR3: CSGGGTDTQYF; DNA: TGCTCCGGAGGAGGCACAGATACGCAGTATTTT
V: TRBV4-3; D: -; J: TRBJ2-2; size: many; CDR3: CASSQVAIYGTGELFF; DNA: TGCGCCAGCAGCCAAGTGGCTATATATGGGACCGGGGAGCTGTTTTTT
V: TRBV20-1; D: TRBD2; J: TRBJ2-1; size: many; CDR3: CSASGVAGGTNEQFF; DNA: TGCAGTGCTAGTGGGGTAGCGGGGGGTACCAATGAGCAGTTCTTC
V: TRBV5-1; D: TRBD1; J: TRBJ1-1; size: many; CDR3: CASSPEGAGTEAFF; DNA: TGCGCCAGCAGCCCCGAGGGGGCCGGGACTGAAGCTTTCTTT